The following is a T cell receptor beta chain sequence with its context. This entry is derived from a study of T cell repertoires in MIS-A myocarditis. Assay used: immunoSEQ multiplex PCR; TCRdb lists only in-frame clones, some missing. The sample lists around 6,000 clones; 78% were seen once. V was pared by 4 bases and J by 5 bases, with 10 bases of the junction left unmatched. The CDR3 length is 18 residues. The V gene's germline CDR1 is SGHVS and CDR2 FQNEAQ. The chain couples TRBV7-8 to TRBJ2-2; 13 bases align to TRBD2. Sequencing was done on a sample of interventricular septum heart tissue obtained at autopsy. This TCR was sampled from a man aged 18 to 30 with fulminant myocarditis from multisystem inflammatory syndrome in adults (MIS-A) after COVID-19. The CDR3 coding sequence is TGTGCCAGCAGCTCCCACTGGACTAGCGGGAGTGTAACCGGGGAGCTGTTTTTT. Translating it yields CASSSHWTSGSVTGELFF. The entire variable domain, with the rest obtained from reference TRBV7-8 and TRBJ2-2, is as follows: GAGVSQSPRYKVAKRGQDVALRCDPISGHVSLFWYQQALGQGPEFLTYFQNEAQLDKSGLPSDRFFAERPEGSVSTLKIQRTQQEDSAVYLCASSSHWTSGSVTGELFFGEGSRLTVL.